This T cell receptor (beta chain) originates from a study of spatial heterogeneity in lung cancer. Study-wide context: Alpha-chain detections were consistently fewer than beta-chain detections among the sequences.

Trimming took 2 bases from V and 6 from J, leaving 16 bases between them. The CDR3 is 15 amino acids. Germline V gives CDR1 ENHRY, CDR2 SYGVKD. TCRdb reprocessed the 5' RACE reads via MiXCR and lists one record per CDR3 protein. The profile shows fewer than 45,000 distinct CDR3 sequences, under 7.5% of them singletons. This clonotype was recorded at least ten times. Time point: sample taken at primary tumor resection. 55 to 80 TRACERx patients with early, untreated non-small cell lung cancer donated samples. Sample: PBMCs, taken at surgery. This sequence was found in a female donor with early-stage non-small cell lung cancer. The chain links TRBV10-3 to TRBJ1-2; D is ambiguous. CDR3 sequence: CAISEITNVENGYTF. CDR3 DNA sequence: TGTGCCATCAGTGAGATCACGAATGTGGAGAATGGCTACACCTTC.